This T cell receptor beta chain was obtained from a study of T cell responses to AZD1222 COVID-19 vaccine. General study points: Baseline seropositivity occurred in only six AZD1222 recipients.

Comment on this clone: Its specificity is not known.

The V end was cut by 5 bases, the J end by 9 bases, with 17 bases between. Germline V gene sequence: CDR1 SEHNR, CDR2 FQNEAQ (reference sequence). The CDR3 length is 14 residues. The method was immunoSEQ multiplex PCR; TCRdb's version includes in-frame clones alone and lacks a portion of them. The sample yields approximately 150,000 clones, over 75% seen once. The input for sequencing was peripheral blood, taken 28 days after the second AZD1222 dose. The receptor's source is an adult who received the AZD1222 COVID-19 vaccine. The gene calls are TRBV7-9 and TRBJ1-5, with D perhaps TRBD1 (5 bases). For the CDR3, the DNA is TGTGCCAGCAGCACCTCCAGGGCCGAGGTGCCCCAGCATTTT. Translated, it gives CASSTSRAEVPQHF.